This TCR beta chain was recovered during a study of T cell repertoires in aging, cancer and after chemotherapy. Study-level background: Clear clonal overlap appeared across healthy donor samples taken over several months to years. General study findings and limits: Untreated cancer patients had significantly lower blood TCR diversity than age-matched healthy donors. Healthy donors lost TCR diversity with age mainly through richness, cancer patients through richness and evenness. Median generation probability rose over the chemotherapy interval in each cancer cohort, suggesting rebound thymic output.

TCR beta rearrangements were amplified from peripheral blood genomic DNA. Germline values: CDR1 MNHEY, CDR2 SVGAGI. V lost 2 bases and J 6 bases, leaving 10 bases between the germline ends. CDR3 length: 14 amino acids. This clonotype rates as medium-sized. The antigen remains undetermined. Rearranged V-D-J TRB sequences were amplified with a mixed TRB-A/B primer pool. TCRdb used MiXCR to reprocess the multiplex PCR reads, holding one entry per CDR3 protein. The sample records around 4,000 distinct CDR3 sequences, approximately 30% being singletons. The source material was blood. This sequence originates from a human donor in good health. The chain carries TRBV6-5 and TRBJ2-2; D unclear. The CDR3 DNA sequence: TGTGCCAGCAGTTACATCGGGTTGGCCGGGGAGCTGTTTTTT. Its protein is CASSYIGLAGELFF.